Shown below are 4 T cell receptor beta chains from a single sample sequenced in a study of CD8 T cells in Susac syndrome (dated by TCRdb to the late 2010s). The library was obtained by the immunoSEQ multiplex PCR assay. RNA was extracted using the RNeasy kit, and about 0.5 to 1 microgram was reverse transcribed with random hexamers. TCRdb's own reprocessing of the public reads used fastp at Q25 and MiXCR and kept productive beta chains. Identical CDR3 protein sequences are pooled into one entry, listed with their most common genes and DNA. The table for this sample lists about 130,000 distinct CDR3 sequences; about 95% of them were counted only once. Around 0.12% of the sample rests with the top ten. The sample comprised CD4+ T cells from PBMCs. These receptors were taken from a human donor with multiple sclerosis.

The rearrangement joins TRBV5-1 to TRBJ2-7; 7 bases fit TRBD1. CDR3 length: 16 amino acids. Germline CDR1 SGHRS, CDR2 YFSETQ. V trimming: 2 bases; J trimming: 3 bases; junction bases outside the gene matches: 11. The DNA for the CDR3 is TGCGCCAGCAGCTTCGGAAGGACAGGATTTTTCTACGAGCAGTACTTC. This sequence encodes CASSFGRTGFFYEQYF. The full variable domain, with the rest looked up from reference TRBV5-1 and TRBJ2-7, is KAGVTQTPRYLIKTRGQQVTLSCSPISGHRSVSWYQQTPGQGLQFLFEYFSETQRNKGNFPGRFSGRQFSNSRSEMNVSTLELGDSALYLCASSFGRTGFFYEQYFGPGTRLTVT.

This chain uses TRBV30 with TRBJ2-5; the D is unclear. V dropped 4 bases and J dropped 4 bases, with 7 bases sitting between them. CDR3 size: 11 residues. Germline CDR1 and CDR2: GTSNPN and SVGIG (reference sequence). Here the CDR3 reads CAWTSRETQYF. For the CDR3, the DNA is TGTGCCTGGACGTCTCGAGAGACCCAGTACTTC.

This clonotype was observed once. The chain joins TRBV20-1 to TRBJ1-1, with D possibly TRBD1 on 6 matching bases. V shed 6 bases and J shed 5 bases, with 16 bases lying between them. The CDR3 sequence is 13 residues long. Per germline, CDR1 DFQATT and CDR2 SNEGSKA (reference sequence). The CDR3 is CSARLRGRTEAFF. The CDR3, as DNA: TGCAGTGCCCGACTCAGGGGACGGACTGAAGCTTTCTTT.

The genes are TRBV2 and TRBJ1-2; 8 nucleotides align to TRBD1. The V gene's germline CDR1 is SNHLY and CDR2 FYNNEI. CDR3 size: 14 residues. Trimming cost V 4 bases and J 2 bases; bases outside gene matches: 3. In DNA form, the CDR3 reads TGTGCCAGCAGTGGAGGGACAGGCAACTATGGCTACACCTTC. It codes for CASSGGTGNYGYTF.